These 20 T cell receptor beta chains were all obtained from the same sample, sequenced in a study of cytomegalovirus exposure and HLA in healthy donors. Sequencing used immunoSEQ multiplex PCR; TCRdb keeps in-frame clones, though not all of them. The sample has 200,000 to 250,000 clones; roughly 83% are singletons. Sample: PBMCs. These receptors were obtained from a woman in her twenties or thirties in good health and CMV-seropositive.

The V call is TRBV30, the J call TRBJ1-1, with 9 bases fitting TRBD1. J lost 3 bases, V lost 0 bases, and 2 bases had no gene match. The CDR3 covers 14 residues. Germline CDR1 and CDR2: GTSNPN and SVGIG (reference sequence). CDR3 protein: CAWSVQGAYTEAFF. CDR3 bases: TGTGCCTGGAGTGTACAGGGGGCGTACACTGAAGCTTTCTTT.

The chain combines TRBV5-3 with TRBJ2-7; 11 bases are shared with TRBD2. TRBV5-3 is an ORF for which the function is uncertain. J was trimmed by 7 bases and V by 4 bases; bases with no gene match: 13. There are 16 residues in the CDR3. In DNA, the CDR3 is TGTGCCAGAAGCGCCCCTAGCGGGAGGAAGGTACGAGAGCAGTACTTC. Protein sequence: CARSAPSGRKVREQYF.

Turning to this clone: This CDR3 is also generated by other DNA sequences in the sample. The J gene is TRBJ2-1, the V gene TRBV5-1; D tentatively fits TRBD1 or TRBD2 (6 bases each). The CDR3 length is 15 residues. CDR1 is SGHRS and CDR2 is YFSETQ in the germline V gene. The V end was cut by 6 bases, the J end by 0 bases, with 13 bases between. The CDR3 reads CASKGGRASYNEQFF. The CDR3 nucleotides are TGCGCCAGCAAGGGGGGACGGGCCTCCTACAATGAGCAGTTCTTC. Filled out from reference TRBV5-1 and TRBJ2-1, the complete variable domain reads KAGVTQTPRYLIKTRGQQVTLSCSPISGHRSVSWYQQTPGQGLQFLFEYFSETQRNKGNFPGRFSGRQFSNSRSEMNVSTLELGDSALYLCASKGGRASYNEQFFGPGTRLTVL.

The rearrangement uses TRBV6-5 and TRBJ1-3; 11 bases match TRBD1. The CDR3 runs 15 residues. V shed 4 bases and J 2 bases; nucleotides not matched to a gene: 1. Germline V gene sequence: CDR1 MNHEY, CDR2 SVGAGI. The CDR3 DNA reads TGTGCCAGCAGTTCGGACAGGGGGCCTGGAAACACCATATATTTT. Protein sequence: CASSSDRGPGNTIYF.

This chain joins TRBV15 and TRBJ1-1, with unresolved D. CDR1 is LNHNV and CDR2 is YYDKDF in the germline V gene (reference sequence). V lost 0 bases and J lost 2, with 13 bases in between. The CDR3 is 16 residues long. Here the CDR3 reads CATSRDPGRANTEAFF. CDR3 DNA: TGTGCCACCAGCAGAGATCCGGGAAGGGCAAACACTGAAGCTTTCTTT.

This clone was seen just once. The chain employs TRBV5-1 and TRBJ1-3; D gene uncertain. Germline-derived CDR1 and CDR2 are SGHRS and YFSETQ. With 0 bases removed from V and 4 bases from J, the gap between germline ends came to 11 bases. The CDR3 extends over 15 amino acids. DNA for the CDR3: TGCGCCAGCAGCTTGGAATTGTCAGTAGGAAACACCATATATTTT. Residues: CASSLELSVGNTIYF.

The chain links TRBV4-1 to TRBJ1-1; 9 nucleotides line up with TRBD1. The ends lost 4 bases at V and 1 base at J; junction bases unmatched: 1. The CDR3 consists of 14 residues. The germline gives CDR1 MGHRA, CDR2 YSYEKL. DNA for the CDR3: TGCGCCAGCAGCCTGGACAGGGGGAACACTGAAGCTTTCTTT. Translation gives CASSLDRGNTEAFF.

The chain has TRBV6-5 and TRBJ1-1; the D gene is possibly TRBD1 (5 bases). V shed 2 bases and J shed 0 bases, with 7 bases lying between them. This CDR3 has 14 residues. Germline V gene lookup returns CDR1 MNHEY and CDR2 SVGAGI. The CDR3 loop is CASSYQGVNTEAFF. DNA of the CDR3: TGTGCCAGCAGTTACCAGGGCGTGAACACTGAAGCTTTCTTT.

The chain employs TRBV30 and TRBJ2-5; no reliable D call. The germline V and J ends were trimmed by 1 base and 5 bases, with 20 bases remaining between them. Germline CDR1 reads GTSNPN; CDR2 reads SVGIG (reference sequence). This CDR3 is 16 amino acids long. CDR3 sequence reads: CAWSELFGKSGETQYF. The CDR3 nucleotides are TGTGCCTGGAGTGAACTTTTTGGCAAATCAGGCGAGACCCAGTACTTC.

The chain employs TRBV28 and TRBJ1-2, with 8 bases fitting TRBD1. Germline trimming cut 5 bases from V and 6 bases from J; bases unmatched to any gene: 17. CDR3 length: 17 amino acids. The germline gives CDR1 MDHEN, CDR2 SYDVKM. The CDR3 spells CASSRYEGQGGKHGYTF. Written as DNA, the CDR3 is TGTGCCAGCAGTCGCTACGAAGGACAGGGTGGAAAGCATGGCTACACCTTC.

Many counts were recorded for this clone. This rearrangement joins TRBV7-2 to TRBJ1-1, with no clear D. The CDR3 is 14 residues long. Trimming took off 5 bases at V and 0 bases at J, with 10 bases between the two ends. Germline CDR1 and CDR2: SGHTA and FQGNSA. CDR3 in amino acids: CASSPSRLNTEAFF. The CDR3 region has the DNA TGTGCCAGCAGCCCCTCCCGCCTGAACACTGAAGCTTTCTTT.

This chain links TRBV10-3 with TRBJ1-3; no reliable D call. The V end was cut by 10 bases, the J end by 3 bases, with 10 bases between. The CDR3 loop spans 12 amino acids. Germline V CDR1 and CDR2: ENHRY, SYGVKD. The CDR3 coding sequence is TGTGCCACCTATTCTAGTGGAAACACCATATATTTT. As protein: CATYSSGNTIYF.

The chain carries TRBV13 and TRBJ2-2; TRBD2 agrees at 9 bases. After removal of 5 bases from V and 0 bases from J, the junction contained 7 bases not matched to a gene. CDR3 size: 17 residues. Germline CDR1 is PRHDT and CDR2 is FYEKMQ (reference sequence). CDR3 amino acids: CASSLRWTSANTGELFF. The CDR3, as DNA: TGTGCCAGCAGCCTAAGATGGACTAGCGCGAACACCGGGGAGCTGTTTTTT.

The rearrangement joins TRBV9 to TRBJ2-1; 8 bases are shared with TRBD1. Germline V gene data show CDR1 as SGDLS and CDR2 as YYNGEE. With V trimmed by 3 bases and J by 3 bases, 2 bases remained unmatched. CDR3 length: 14 amino acids. Written as DNA, the CDR3 is TGTGCCAGCAGCGGCGACAGGGGCTACAATGAGCAGTTCTTC. Encoded protein: CASSGDRGYNEQFF.

This clone was seen only once. V gene TRBV21-1 combines with J gene TRBJ2-3. TRBV21-1 is a pseudogene locus. The CDR3 runs 14 residues. CDR3 nucleotides: TGTGCCAGCAGCAAGATGACCGACACAGATACGCAGTATTTT. This sequence encodes CASSKMTDTDTQYF.

V is TRBV29-1 and J is TRBJ2-3; the match to TRBD2 covers 14 bases. Losses at the gene ends were 3 bases for V and 2 bases for J; bases not matched to a gene: 10. The CDR3 is made up of 18 amino acids. CDR1 is SQVTM and CDR2 is ANQGSEA in the germline V gene. CDR3 protein: CSVDGTSGRTKLTDTQYF. The CDR3 DNA sequence: TGCAGCGTTGACGGGACTAGCGGGAGAACCAAACTCACAGATACGCAGTATTTT.

The genes are TRBV27 and TRBJ2-7; D gene ambiguous. V was cut by 2 bases and J by 3 bases, with 23 bases left in between. CDR3 length: 18 residues. Germline CDR1 is MNHEY and CDR2 is SMNVEV (reference sequence). The CDR3 reads CASSLKASRAPRVYEQYF. The CDR3 DNA is TGTGCCAGCAGTTTAAAGGCCAGTAGGGCGCCTCGAGTCTACGAGCAGTACTTC.

This chain joins TRBV19 and TRBJ1-5; 8 nucleotides align to TRBD1. V gave up 7 bases and J gave up 5 bases; unmatched junction bases: 10. The CDR3 contains 15 residues. The germline V gene has CDR1 LNHDA and CDR2 SQIVND (reference sequence). The CDR3 DNA sequence: TGTGCCAGTAAGCGGTTGGACAGGGACTATCAGCCCCAGCATTTT. Amino acids: CASKRLDRDYQPQHF.

This clone was recorded only once. V gene TRBV28 combines with J gene TRBJ1-1; 9 bases match TRBD1. There are 15 residues in the CDR3. The V segment lost 6 bases and the J segment 4 bases; nucleotides outside the gene matches: 9. CDR1 and CDR2 from the germline V gene are MDHEN and SYDVKM. CDR3 sequence: CASRPEQGAGTEAFF. The CDR3, as DNA: TGTGCCAGCAGGCCCGAACAGGGGGCGGGCACTGAAGCTTTCTTT.

The CDR3 spells CASSPGDRGGTEAFF. CDR3 coding DNA: TGTGCCAGCAGCCCCGGGGACAGGGGGGGCACTGAAGCTTTCTTT. The chain has TRBV5-5 and TRBJ1-1, with 11 nucleotides matching TRBD1. The CDR3 contains 15 residues. Germline assignment: CDR1 SGHKS and CDR2 YYEKEE (reference sequence). The ends lost 4 bases at V and 4 bases at J; junction bases unmatched: 6.